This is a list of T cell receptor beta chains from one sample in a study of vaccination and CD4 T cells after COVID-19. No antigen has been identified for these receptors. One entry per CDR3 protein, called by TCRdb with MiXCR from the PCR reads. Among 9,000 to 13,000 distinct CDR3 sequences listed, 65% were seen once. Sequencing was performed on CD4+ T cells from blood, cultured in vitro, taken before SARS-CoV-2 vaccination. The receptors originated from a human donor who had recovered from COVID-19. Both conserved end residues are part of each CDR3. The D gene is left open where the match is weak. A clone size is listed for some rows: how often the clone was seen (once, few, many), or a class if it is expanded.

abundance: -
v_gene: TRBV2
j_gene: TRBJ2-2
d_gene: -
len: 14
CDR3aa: CASRPGMNTGELFF
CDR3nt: TGTGCCAGCAGGCCCGGTATGAACACCGGGGAGCTGTTTTTT

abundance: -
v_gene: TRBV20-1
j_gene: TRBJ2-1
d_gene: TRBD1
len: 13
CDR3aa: CSETGTGLNEQFF
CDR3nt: TGCAGTGAGACCGGGACAGGCCTCAATGAGCAGTTCTTC

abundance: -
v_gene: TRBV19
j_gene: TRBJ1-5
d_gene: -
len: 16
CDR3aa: CASSIQGGSGNQPQHF
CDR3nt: TGTGCCAGTAGTATTCAAGGGGGAAGTGGCAATCAGCCCCAGCATTTT

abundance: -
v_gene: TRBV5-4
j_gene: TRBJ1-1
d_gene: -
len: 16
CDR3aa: CASRDAGFGVNTEAFF
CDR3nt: TGTGCCAGCAGGGACGCAGGGTTCGGGGTGAACACTGAAGCTTTCTTT

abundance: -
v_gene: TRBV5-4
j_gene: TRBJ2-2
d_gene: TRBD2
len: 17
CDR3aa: CASSRRAGGRAAGELFF
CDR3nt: TGTGCCAGCAGCCGCCGGGCGGGCGGGAGGGCCGCAGGGGAGCTGTTTTTT

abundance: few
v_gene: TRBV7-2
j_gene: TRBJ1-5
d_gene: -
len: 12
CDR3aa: CASSSRGQPQHF
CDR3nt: TGTGCCAGCAGCTCCCGCGGGCAGCCCCAGCATTTT

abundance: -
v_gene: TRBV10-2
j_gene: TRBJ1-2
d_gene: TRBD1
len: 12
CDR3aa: CASMRDSYGYTF
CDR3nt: TGCGCCAGCATGAGGGACAGCTATGGCTACACCTTC

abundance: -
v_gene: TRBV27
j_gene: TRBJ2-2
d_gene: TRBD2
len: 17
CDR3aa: CASSTLAGGSYRGELFF
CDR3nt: TGTGCCAGCAGTACCTTAGCGGGAGGATCCTATCGCGGGGAGCTGTTTTTT

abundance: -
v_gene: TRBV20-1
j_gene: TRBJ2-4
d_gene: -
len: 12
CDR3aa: CSAQLTGNIQYF
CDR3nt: TGCAGTGCCCAGCTCACCGGGAACATTCAGTACTTC

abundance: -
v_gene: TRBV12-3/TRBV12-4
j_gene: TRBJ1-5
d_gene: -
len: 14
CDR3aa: CASSLGQGGQPQHF
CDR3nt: TGTGCCAGCAGTTTAGGCCAGGGAGGACAGCCCCAGCATTTT

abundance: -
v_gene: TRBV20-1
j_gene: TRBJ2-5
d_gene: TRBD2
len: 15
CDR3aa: CSAKLAAKYQETQYF
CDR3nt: TGCAGTGCGAAACTAGCGGCTAAGTACCAAGAGACCCAGTACTTC

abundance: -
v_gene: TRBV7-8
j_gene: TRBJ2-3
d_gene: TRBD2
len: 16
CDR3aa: CASSLLAGGGTDTQYF
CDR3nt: TGTGCCAGCAGCCTACTAGCGGGAGGGGGCACAGATACGCAGTATTTT

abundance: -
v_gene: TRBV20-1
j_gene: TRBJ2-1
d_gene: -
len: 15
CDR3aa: CSAAAGASVYNEQFF
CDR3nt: TGCAGTGCCGCCGCCGGGGCTAGCGTTTACAATGAGCAGTTCTTC

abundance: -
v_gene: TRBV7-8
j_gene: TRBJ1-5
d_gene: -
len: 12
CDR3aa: CASSLFDQPQHF
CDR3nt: TGTGCCAGCAGCTTGTTCGATCAGCCCCAGCATTTT

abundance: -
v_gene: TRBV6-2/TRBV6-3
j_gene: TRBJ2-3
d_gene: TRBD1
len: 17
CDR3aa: CASSYVMRDRGQDTQYF
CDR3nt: TGTGCCAGCAGTTACGTCATGCGGGACAGGGGGCAGGATACGCAGTATTTT

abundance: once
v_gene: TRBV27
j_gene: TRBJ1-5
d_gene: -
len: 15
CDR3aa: CASSLSGGYNQPQHF
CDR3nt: TGTGCCAGCAGTTTATCCGGGGGATACAATCAGCCCCAGCATTTT

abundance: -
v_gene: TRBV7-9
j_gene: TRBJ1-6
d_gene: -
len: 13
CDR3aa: CASSPNHNSPLHF
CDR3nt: TGTGCCAGCAGTCCAAACCATAATTCACCCCTCCACTTT

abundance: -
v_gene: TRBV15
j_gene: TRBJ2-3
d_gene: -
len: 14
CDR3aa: CATSQDLSTDTQYF
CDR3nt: TGTGCCACCAGCCAGGACTTATCCACAGATACGCAGTATTTT

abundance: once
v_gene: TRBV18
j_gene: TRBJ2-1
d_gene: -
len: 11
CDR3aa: CASSPGHEQFF
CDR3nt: TGTGCCAGCTCACCGGGTCATGAGCAGTTCTTC

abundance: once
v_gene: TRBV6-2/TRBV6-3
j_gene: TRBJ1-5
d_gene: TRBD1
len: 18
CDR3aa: CASSYSGQGAQGNQPQHF
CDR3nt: TGTGCCAGCAGTTACTCCGGACAGGGGGCACAAGGCAATCAGCCCCAGCATTTT

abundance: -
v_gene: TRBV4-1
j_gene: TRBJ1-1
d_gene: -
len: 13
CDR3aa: CASSQGGRGGLSF
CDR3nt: TGCGCCAGCAGCCAAGGGGGGAGGGGAGGGCTCAGCTTT

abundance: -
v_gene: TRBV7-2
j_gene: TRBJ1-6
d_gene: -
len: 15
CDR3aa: CASSLGQADNSPLHF
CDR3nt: TGTGCCAGCAGCTTAGGGCAGGCAGATAATTCACCCCTCCACTTT

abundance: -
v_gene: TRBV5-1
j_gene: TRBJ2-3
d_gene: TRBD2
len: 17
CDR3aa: CASSPRTSGRVRDTQYF
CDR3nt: TGCGCCAGCAGCCCACGGACTAGCGGGAGAGTAAGAGATACGCAGTATTTT

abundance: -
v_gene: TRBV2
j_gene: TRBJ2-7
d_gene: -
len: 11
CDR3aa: CASSASYEQYF
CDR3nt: TGTGCCAGCAGTGCGTCCTACGAGCAGTACTTC

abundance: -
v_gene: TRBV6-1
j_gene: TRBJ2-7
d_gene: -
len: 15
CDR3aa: CASSEVAESSYEQYF
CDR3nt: TGTGCCAGCAGTGAAGTGGCAGAGAGCTCCTACGAGCAGTACTTC

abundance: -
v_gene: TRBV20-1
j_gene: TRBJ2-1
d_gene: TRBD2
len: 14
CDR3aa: CSARTSGDYNEQFF
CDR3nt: TGCAGTGCAAGGACTAGCGGGGACTACAATGAGCAGTTCTTC

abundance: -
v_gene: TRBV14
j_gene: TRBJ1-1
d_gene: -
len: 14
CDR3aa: CASSQDPSSTEAFF
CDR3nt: TGTGCCAGCAGCCAAGATCCAAGTAGCACTGAAGCTTTCTTT

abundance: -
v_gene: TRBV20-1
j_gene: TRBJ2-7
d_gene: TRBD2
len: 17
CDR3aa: CSARHLAGGLNTYEQYF
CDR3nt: TGCAGTGCTAGACACCTAGCGGGAGGACTAAATACCTACGAGCAGTACTTC

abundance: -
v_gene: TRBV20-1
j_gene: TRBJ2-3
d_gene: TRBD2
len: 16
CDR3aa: CSARPTSGSSTDTQYF
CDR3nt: TGCAGTGCTAGACCGACTAGCGGCTCTAGCACAGATACGCAGTATTTT

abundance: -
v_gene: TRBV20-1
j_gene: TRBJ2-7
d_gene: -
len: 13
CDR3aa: CSARGLAGYEQYF
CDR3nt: TGCAGTGCTAGAGGCCTAGCCGGCTACGAGCAGTACTTC

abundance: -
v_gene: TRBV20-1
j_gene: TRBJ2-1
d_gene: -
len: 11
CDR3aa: CSAPGAGEQFF
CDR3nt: TGCAGTGCTCCTGGGGCAGGTGAGCAGTTCTTC